The 25 T cell receptor beta chains reported below all come from one sample, sequenced in a study of T cells after yellow fever vaccination. TCRdb reprocessed the 5' RACE reads via MiXCR and lists one record per CDR3 protein. The sample shows 75,000 to 100,000 distinct CDR3 sequences, roughly 10% of them seen only once. The sequences come from CD8+ T cells not binding an NS4B(214-222) dextramer, sorted from PBMCs, collected roughly 14 days after the first yellow fever vaccination. The receptors derive from a man in his late teens or twenties who received the YFV17D yellow fever vaccine.

The chain carries TRBV6-2 or TRBV6-3 and TRBJ2-6, with D possibly matching TRBD1 (5 bases). V was pared by 6 bases and J by 7 bases, with 10 bases between. CDR3 length equals 13 residues. Per the germline V gene, CDR1 is MNHEY and CDR2 is SVGEGT. The CDR3 DNA reads TGTGCCAGCAGCTCAGGGTTTGCCAACGTCCTGACTTTC. Translation gives CASSSGFANVLTF.

This clonotype was seen a handful of times. The V gene is TRBV9, the J gene TRBJ2-1, with D perhaps TRBD1 (6 bases). Germline values: CDR1 SGDLS, CDR2 YYNGEE. Trimming left V 3 bases short and J 6 bases short, with 13 bases between. This CDR3 is built from 14 residues. CDR3 region: CASSARRGSNEQFF. The CDR3 nucleotides are TGTGCCAGCAGCGCGCGAAGGGGGAGCAATGAGCAGTTCTTC.

The V gene is TRBV6-5, the J gene TRBJ2-2, with D tentatively TRBD2 (5 bases). The germline V gene encodes CDR1 MNHEY and CDR2 SVGAGI. V was trimmed by 7 bases and J by 1 base, leaving 16 bases between them. The CDR3 has 16 amino acids. CDR3 nucleotide sequence: TGTGCCAGCATTAGGGTAGCAGGAGGGAACACCGGGGAGCTGTTTTTT. This gives the protein CASIRVAGGNTGELFF.

This clonotype showed up just a few times. The chain recombines TRBV7-2 with TRBJ1-1, with D perhaps matching TRBD1 (6 bases). Deletions cut 3 bases from V and 7 bases from J, with 18 bases between. Germline assignment: CDR1 SGHTA and CDR2 FQGNSA. This CDR3 is built from 15 residues. CDR3 DNA sequence: TGTGCCAGCAGCTTTAGGCCTCGGGGAGGGGGTGAAGCTTTCTTT. The encoded protein is CASSFRPRGGGEAFF.

This clonotype was observed many times. The chain recombines TRBV12-5 with TRBJ1-5; D not certain. The germline V gene encodes CDR1 LGHNT and CDR2 FRNRAP. This CDR3 comprises 11 residues. With 6 bases removed from V and 3 bases from J, the gap between germline ends came to 3 bases. DNA of the CDR3: TGTGCTAGTGGCAACAATCAGCCCCAGCATTTT. Protein product: CASGNNQPQHF. Drawing the rest from reference TRBV12-5 and TRBJ1-5, the complete variable domain is DARVTQTPRHKVTEMGQEVTMRCQPILGHNTVFWYRQTMMQGLELLAYFRNRAPLDDSGMPKDRFSAEMPDATLATLKIQPSEPRDSAVYFCASGNNQPQHFGDGTRLSIL.

The V call is TRBV15, the J call TRBJ2-3, with 14 bases lining up with TRBD2. Germline V gene sequence: CDR1 LNHNV, CDR2 YYDKDF (reference sequence). The V segment lost 5 bases and the J segment 0 bases; nucleotides outside the gene matches: 13. This CDR3 contains 20 residues. DNA of the CDR3: TGTGCCACCAGCGGGGCCGGGACTAGCGGGGGATATACTAGCACAGATACGCAGTATTTT. Amino acid sequence: CATSGAGTSGGYTSTDTQYF.

The sample holds a few counts of this clonotype. This rearrangement joins TRBV6-2 or TRBV6-3 to TRBJ1-2; D is uncertain. Per germline, CDR1 MNHEY and CDR2 SVGEGT. The germline V and J ends were trimmed by 4 bases and 2 bases, with 14 bases remaining between them. The CDR3 spans 15 residues. CDR3 sequence: CASSSTGGGNYGYTF. CDR3 sequence (DNA): TGTGCCAGCAGTTCCACGGGAGGAGGGAACTATGGCTACACCTTC.

This clonotype appeared a few times. In DNA form, the CDR3 reads TGCGCCAGCAGCCTACGGCAGAATGAAGCTTTCTTT. Amino acid sequence: CASSLRQNEAFF. This chain connects TRBV5-1 to TRBJ1-1, with unresolved D. Per germline, CDR1 SGHRS and CDR2 YFSETQ. The CDR3 loop spans 12 amino acids. The V and J ends lost 4 bases and 7 bases respectively, with 11 bases between them.

The table lists this clonotype with a few counts. The rearrangement links TRBV6-1 to TRBJ2-1, with 7 bases aligning to TRBD1. V lost 6 bases to trimming and J lost 9 bases; unmatched junction nucleotides: 11. The CDR3 totals 14 residues. CDR1 is MNHNS and CDR2 is SASEGT in the germline V gene. The CDR3 nucleotides are TGTGCCAGCAGCCACCCCGACAGGGTCGGTGAGCAGTTCTTC. Translation: CASSHPDRVGEQFF.

The J gene is TRBJ2-1, the V gene TRBV7-9; D is uncertain. Germline V gene lookup returns CDR1 SEHNR and CDR2 FQNEAQ (reference sequence). V was clipped by 2 bases and J by 9 bases, with 5 bases between them. CDR3 length equals 11 residues. CDR3: CASSLLVEQFF. DNA for the CDR3: TGTGCCAGCAGCTTACTGGTTGAGCAGTTCTTC.

In this sample, this clonotype turned up many times. The rearrangement uses TRBV6-6 and TRBJ2-5, with no clear D. Germline CDR1 is MNHNY and CDR2 is SVGAGI (reference sequence). CDR3 length equals 11 residues. The V gene lost 3 bases and the J gene lost 2 bases, with 1 base spanning the gap. CDR3 region: CASSYQETQYF. In DNA, the CDR3 is TGTGCCAGCAGTTATCAAGAGACCCAGTACTTC.

This chain uses TRBV5-6 with TRBJ1-5, with TRBD1 matching 12 bases. Germline assignment: CDR1 SGHDT and CDR2 YYEEEE. CDR3 length equals 17 residues. J lost 5 bases, V lost 4 bases, and 10 bases had no gene match. The CDR3 region is CASSLGTGGPNYQPQHF. The DNA for the CDR3 is TGTGCCAGCAGCCTGGGGACAGGGGGCCCAAATTATCAGCCCCAGCATTTT. The variable domain in full, completed from reference TRBV5-6 and TRBJ1-5, reads DAGVTQSPTHLIKTRGQQVTLRCSPKSGHDTVSWYQQALGQGPQFIFQYYEEEERQRGNFPDRFSGHQFPNYSSELNVNALLLGDSALYLCASSLGTGGPNYQPQHFGDGTRLSIL.

The rearrangement links TRBV7-6 to TRBJ2-6, with unresolved D. Per germline, CDR1 SGHVS and CDR2 FNYEAQ. V lost 5 bases, J lost 0 bases, and 17 bases lay in between. This CDR3 is 18 amino acids long. The CDR3 loop is CASSHQAGKHSGANVLTF. CDR3 nucleotide sequence: TGTGCCAGCAGCCATCAGGCTGGCAAACACTCTGGGGCCAACGTCCTGACTTTC.

This clonotype was seen more than once but under ten times. The chain links TRBV6-5 to TRBJ1-1; D not certain. Trimming stripped 2 bases from V and 1 base from J, with 11 bases between. This CDR3 contains 15 residues. Germline assignment: CDR1 MNHEY and CDR2 SVGAGI. The CDR3 here is CASSYDGKRNTEAFF. The CDR3 DNA reads TGTGCCAGCAGTTACGACGGAAAAAGGAACACTGAAGCTTTCTTT.

This chain uses TRBV20-1 with TRBJ2-2, with a weak D call TRBD1 (6 bases). The CDR3 is 13 amino acids. V was cut by 6 bases and J by 4 bases, with 12 bases left in between. Germline CDR1 and CDR2: DFQATT and SNEGSKA (reference sequence). CDR3 DNA sequence: TGCAGTGCACCAGGGGAACCCACCGGGGAGCTGTTTTTT. As protein: CSAPGEPTGELFF.

This clonotype turned up a few times. This CDR3 reads CASRGDGNFFGYTF. CDR3 DNA sequence: TGTGCCAGTAGGGGGGACGGCAACTTTTTTGGCTACACCTTC. The J gene is TRBJ1-2, the V gene TRBV19; tentatively, D is TRBD1 (5 bases). There are 14 residues in the CDR3. The V and J ends lost 6 bases and 7 bases respectively, with 18 bases between them. Germline lookup yields CDR1 LNHDA and CDR2 SQIVND (reference sequence).

This clonotype was detected only a few times. The chain is built from TRBV4-3 and TRBJ2-1, with D tentatively TRBD1 or TRBD2 (5 bases each). This CDR3 spans 15 amino acids. In germline, CDR1 is LGHNA, CDR2 YSLEER. The ends were cut back, 2 bases at V and 8 bases at J, with 16 bases in the middle. The CDR3, as DNA: TGCGCCAGCAGCCAAAGGGAGCAGGGTATCGATGAGCAGTTCTTC. This gives the protein CASSQREQGIDEQFF.

A note on this clonotype: The junction differs from germline at one of its ends, possibly a read error. This sequence joins TRBV6-4 and TRBJ2-1; 7 positions agree with TRBD1. Germline V lookup: CDR1 MRHNA, CDR2 SNTAGT. The CDR3 loop spans 19 amino acids. CDR3 DNA sequence: TGTGCCTGCAGGGTAACAGGGGTTGCGTACCCCACCCTTGGCAATGAGCAGTTCTTC. Protein: CACRVTGVAYPTLGNEQFF.

In this sample, this clonotype turned up a few times. The chain carries TRBV10-3 and TRBJ1-1; TRBD1 matches at 11 bases. This CDR3 has 17 amino acids. From germline, CDR1 is ENHRY and CDR2 SYGVKD. V was pared by 2 bases and J by 1 base, with 6 bases of the junction left unmatched. CDR3 loop: CAISERTGGAQNTEAFF. The DNA of the CDR3 is TGTGCCATCAGTGAGCGGACAGGGGGCGCGCAGAACACTGAAGCTTTCTTT.

This clonotype was seen repeatedly, ten times or more. The chain carries TRBV6-2 or TRBV6-3 and TRBJ2-5; D is unclear. The CDR3 has 14 residues. V gave up 4 bases and J gave up 5 bases, with 14 bases separating them. Germline V gene data show CDR1 as MNHEY and CDR2 as SVGEGT. The DNA of the CDR3 is TGTGCCAGCAGTTCCGTAACGGTAGGGGAGACCCAGTACTTC. It is translated as CASSSVTVGETQYF.

The chain carries TRBV21-1 and TRBJ1-2; TRBD1 reflects the table's D call only, with no check against the DNA. TRBV21-1 is described as a pseudogene. CDR3 length equals 15 residues. CDR3: CASSKGSGINYGYTF. CDR3 sequence (DNA): TGTGCCAGCAGCAAAGGGTCCGGGATAAACTATGGCTACACCTTC.

This clonotype has more than one count but fewer than ten. The V and J genes are TRBV27 and TRBJ2-5; 14 bases agree with TRBD2. Germline lookup yields CDR1 MNHEY and CDR2 SMNVEV (reference sequence). CDR3 length equals 16 residues. V trimming: 4 bases; J trimming: 5 bases; junction bases outside the gene matches: 6. CDR3 in amino acids: CASSWGTSGGRETQYF. CDR3 sequence (DNA): TGTGCCAGCAGTTGGGGGACTAGCGGGGGTCGGGAGACCCAGTACTTC.

This clonotype was counted ten times or more. This chain joins TRBV6-5 and TRBJ2-2, with TRBD2 as a possible D gene (6 bases). Trimming pared 3 bases from V and 0 bases from J, leaving 11 bases between. Germline V gene sequence: CDR1 MNHEY, CDR2 SVGAGI. The CDR3 extends over 16 amino acids. CDR3 coding DNA: TGTGCCAGCAGTTATGGCCTAGCGACGAACACCGGGGAGCTGTTTTTT. Its protein is CASSYGLATNTGELFF.

This chain links TRBV3-1 with TRBJ2-3, with 8 bases aligning to TRBD1. Germline lookup yields CDR1 LGHDT and CDR2 YNNKEL (reference sequence). Unmatched junction bases numbered 4, after V lost 1 base and J lost 4 bases. CDR3 length: 15 residues. CDR3 sequence (DNA): TGTGCCAGCAGCCAAGTGGACAGGGAAGCAGATACGCAGTATTTT. Translation: CASSQVDREADTQYF.

This chain uses TRBV4-3 with TRBJ2-2; D remains unclear. The CDR3 spans 14 residues. Germline assignment: CDR1 LGHNA and CDR2 YSLEER. Trimming took off 3 bases at V and 3 bases at J, with 8 bases between the two ends. This chain's CDR3 is CASSHDTDTGELFF. CDR3 DNA: TGCGCCAGCAGCCACGACACGGACACCGGGGAGCTGTTTTTT.